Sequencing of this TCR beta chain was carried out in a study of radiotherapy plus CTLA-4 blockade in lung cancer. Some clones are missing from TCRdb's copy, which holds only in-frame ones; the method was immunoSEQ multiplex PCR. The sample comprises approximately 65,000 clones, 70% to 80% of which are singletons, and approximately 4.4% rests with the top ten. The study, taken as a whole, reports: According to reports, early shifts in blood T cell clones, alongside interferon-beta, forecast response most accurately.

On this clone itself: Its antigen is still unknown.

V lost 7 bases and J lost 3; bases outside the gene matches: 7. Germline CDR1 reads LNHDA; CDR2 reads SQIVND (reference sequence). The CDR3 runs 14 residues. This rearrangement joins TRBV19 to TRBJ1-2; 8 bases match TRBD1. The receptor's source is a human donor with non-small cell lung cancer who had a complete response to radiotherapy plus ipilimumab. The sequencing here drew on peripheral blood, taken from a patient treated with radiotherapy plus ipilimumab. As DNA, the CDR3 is TGTGCCAGTACCCCCCAGGGGGCCTACTATGGCTACACCTTC. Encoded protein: CASTPQGAYYGYTF.